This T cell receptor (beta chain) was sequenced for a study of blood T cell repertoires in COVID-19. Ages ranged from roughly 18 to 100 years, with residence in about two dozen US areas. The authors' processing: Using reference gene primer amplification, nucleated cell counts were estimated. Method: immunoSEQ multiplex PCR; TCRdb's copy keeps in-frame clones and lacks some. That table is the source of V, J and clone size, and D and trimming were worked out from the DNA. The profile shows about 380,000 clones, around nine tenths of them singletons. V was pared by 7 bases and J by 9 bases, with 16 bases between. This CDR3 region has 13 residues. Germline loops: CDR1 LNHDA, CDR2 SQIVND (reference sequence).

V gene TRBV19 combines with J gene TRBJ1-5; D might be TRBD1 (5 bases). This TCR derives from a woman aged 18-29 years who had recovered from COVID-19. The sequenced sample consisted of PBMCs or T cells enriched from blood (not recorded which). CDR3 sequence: CASNRTPGSPQHF. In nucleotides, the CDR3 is TGTGCCAGTAATCGGACACCCGGGTCGCCCCAGCATTTT.